Listed below are T cell receptor beta chains from one sample, sequenced in a study of early T cells in non-severe SARS-CoV-2 infection. Via MiXCR, TCRdb re-called the 5' RACE reads, giving one row per CDR3 protein. Altogether around 57,000 distinct CDR3 sequences are present, around 13% being singletons, with the ten largest covering roughly 4.5%. The sequenced sample was whole blood. The receptors were gathered from an adult who was a healthcare worker with PCR-confirmed SARS-CoV-2 infection or an uninfected control (not recorded which). Both conserved end residues are part of each CDR3. A D gene is named only where the DNA matches it firmly. The size of a clone is reported for some rows only, either as once, few or many, or as a class for expanded clones.

TRBJ2-7 many TRBV20-1 NA TGCAGTGCTAGAGTCGGAGAAAACTACGAGCAGTACTTC CSARVGENYEQYF
TRBJ2-5 many TRBV29-1 NA TGCAGCGCCTCAGACGGGGGCGCAGAGACCCAGTACTTC CSASDGGAETQYF
TRBJ2-1 NA TRBV6-5 NA TGTGCCAGCAGTCAAACAGCTAACTACAATGAGCAGTTCTTC CASSQTANYNEQFF
TRBJ2-2 many TRBV11-2 NA TGTGCCAGCATAACCGGGATAACCAACACCGGGGAGCTGTTTTTT CASITGITNTGELFF
TRBJ2-3 many TRBV7-6 NA TGTGCCAGCAGCTTAGGGCAGGGTCGTTGGACAGATACGCAGTATTTT CASSLGQGRWTDTQYF
TRBJ2-7 many TRBV5-4 NA TGTGCCAGCAGCTTGTCTGGACAGCGGGGCGAGCAGTACTTC CASSLSGQRGEQYF
TRBJ2-1 many TRBV10-3 NA TGTGCCATCAGGAACAGGGTGTACAATGAGCAGTTCTTC CAIRNRVYNEQFF
TRBJ1-2 few TRBV9 TRBD1 TGTGCCAGCAGCGTAGAGGACAGGTATGGCTACACCTTC CASSVEDRYGYTF
TRBJ2-2 many TRBV15 TRBD1 TGTGCCACCAGCAGGCCCATCGGGACAGGGCTCACCGGGGAGCTGTTTTTT CATSRPIGTGLTGELFF
TRBJ2-3 NA TRBV11-2 TRBD1 TGTGCCAGCAGCTTACTTCAGGGGGCACCCTCCACAGATACGCAGTATTTT CASSLLQGAPSTDTQYF
TRBJ2-5 medium-sized TRBV7-8 NA TGTGCCAGCAGCTTAAACCCTCCGGGACTTGGAGAGACCCAGTACTTC CASSLNPPGLGETQYF
TRBJ1-6 once TRBV27 TRBD1 TGTGCCAGCCAAATCGGACAGGACACACCCCTCCACTTT CASQIGQDTPLHF
TRBJ1-6 many TRBV6-5 NA TGTGCCAGCAGTTACTCGGCGACAGGACATAATTCACCCCTCCACTTT CASSYSATGHNSPLHF
TRBJ1-2 few TRBV4-3 NA TGCGCCAGCAGCCAGGGGACTTTATATGGCTACACCTTC CASSQGTLYGYTF
TRBJ2-1 many TRBV12-5 NA TGTGCTAGTGCTTGGGGGACTTACATGTCAGAGCAGTTCTTC CASAWGTYMSEQFF
TRBJ2-1 few TRBV19 TRBD2 TGTGCCAGTAGTACCACCGGGAGGGACAATGAGCAGTTCTTC CASSTTGRDNEQFF
TRBJ2-7 many TRBV28 TRBD2 TGTGCCAGCAGGGGTACGGAATTGGGGTATAGCGGGAGGGCCCACGAGCAGTACTTC CASRGTELGYSGRAHEQYF
TRBJ2-7 NA TRBV7-8 NA TGTGCCAGCAGCTTAGCCCGAATGGGGGTAAGGGCCTACGAGCAGTACTTC CASSLARMGVRAYEQYF
TRBJ2-3 NA TRBV20-1 NA TGCAGTGCCCCGGACGGCGCTAGCACAGATACGCAGTATTTT CSAPDGASTDTQYF
TRBJ2-1 NA TRBV12-3/TRBV12-4 TRBD1 TGTGCCAGCAGTTTCCCCGGACAGGGGTTTCATGAGCAGTTCTTC CASSFPGQGFHEQFF
TRBJ1-2 many TRBV7-2 TRBD1 TGTGCCAGCAGCTTAGTGGTACAGGGGCAGGGTGGCTACACCTTC CASSLVVQGQGGYTF
TRBJ1-6 many TRBV12-3/TRBV12-4 TRBD1 TGTGCCAGCAGTTTCGGACAGGGTGGCAATTCACCCCTCCACTTT CASSFGQGGNSPLHF
TRBJ1-2 NA TRBV7-9 NA TGTGCCAGCAGCCTTACAGGCGAGGGTAACTATGGCTACACCTTC CASSLTGEGNYGYTF
TRBJ2-2 medium-sized TRBV28 NA TGTGCCAGCAGCTCGGCCCCCTCTACTACCACCGGGGAGCTGTTTTTT CASSSAPSTTTGELFF
TRBJ1-4 many TRBV29-1 NA TGCAGCGTTATGCCGGACGGGGAAAAACTGTTTTTT CSVMPDGEKLFF
TRBJ2-3 NA TRBV11-2 TRBD2 TGTGCCAGCAGCCCCGCCGGGGGGGGGAGCACAGATACGCAGTATTTT CASSPAGGGSTDTQYF
TRBJ1-6 NA TRBV6-5 NA TGTGCCAGCGCCTTGGCGGGGGGTAATTCACCCCTCCACTTT CASALAGGNSPLHF
TRBJ2-7 NA TRBV6-5 NA TGTGCCAGCACCCGTCGTAGTTCCCTCTCCTACGAGCAGTACTTC CASTRRSSLSYEQYF
TRBJ2-7 NA TRBV10-1 TRBD1 TGCGCCAGCAGTGACGGGACAGAGCAATCCTACGAGCAGTACTTC CASSDGTEQSYEQYF
TRBJ2-1 few TRBV4-1 TRBD2 TGCGCCAGCAGCCAAGATAGCGGGGGTGGTGAGCAGTTCTTC CASSQDSGGGEQFF
TRBJ2-5 NA TRBV7-6 TRBD2 TGTGCCAGCAGCTCCAGCGGGAGGGTAGGCGAGACCCAGTACTTC CASSSSGRVGETQYF
TRBJ1-1 many TRBV6-2/TRBV6-3 TRBD1 TGTGCCAGCAGTTACTCGGTAACAGGGGGAACGATTCTACGTCGCACTGAAGCTTTCTTT CASSYSVTGGTILRRTEAFF
TRBJ1-1 few TRBV29-1 NA TGCAGCGTTAGTCTCTTCGGGGGGCACACTGAAGCTTTCTTT CSVSLFGGHTEAFF